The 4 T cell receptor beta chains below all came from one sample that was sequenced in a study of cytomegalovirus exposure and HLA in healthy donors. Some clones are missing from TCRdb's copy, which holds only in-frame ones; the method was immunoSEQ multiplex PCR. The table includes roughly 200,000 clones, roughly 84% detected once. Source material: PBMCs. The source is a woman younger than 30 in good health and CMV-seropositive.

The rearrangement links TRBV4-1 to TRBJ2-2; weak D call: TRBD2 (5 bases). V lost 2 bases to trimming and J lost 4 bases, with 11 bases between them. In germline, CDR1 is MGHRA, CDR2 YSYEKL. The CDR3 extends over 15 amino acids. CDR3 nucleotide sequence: TGCGCCAGCAGCCAATCCCCCGGGGTCACCGGGGAGCTGTTTTTT. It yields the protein CASSQSPGVTGELFF.

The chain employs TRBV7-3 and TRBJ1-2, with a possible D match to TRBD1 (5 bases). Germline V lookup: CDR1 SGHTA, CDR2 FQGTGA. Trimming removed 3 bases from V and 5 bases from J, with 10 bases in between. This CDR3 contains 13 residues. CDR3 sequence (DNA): TGTGCCAGCAGCTTGACAGCCGATTATGGCTACACCTTC. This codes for CASSLTADYGYTF.

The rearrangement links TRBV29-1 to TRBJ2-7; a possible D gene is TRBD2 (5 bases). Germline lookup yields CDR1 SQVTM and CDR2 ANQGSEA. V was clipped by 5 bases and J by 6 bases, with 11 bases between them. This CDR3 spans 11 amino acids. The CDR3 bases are TGCAGCGTTAAAGCCGAGGGCGAGCAGTACTTC. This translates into CSVKAEGEQYF.

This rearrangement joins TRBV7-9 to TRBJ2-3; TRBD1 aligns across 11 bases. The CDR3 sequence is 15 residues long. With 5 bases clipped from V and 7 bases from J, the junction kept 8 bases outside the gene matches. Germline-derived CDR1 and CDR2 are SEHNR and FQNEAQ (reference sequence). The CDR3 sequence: CASSGTGGSLYTQYF. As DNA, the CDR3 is TGTGCCAGCAGCGGGACAGGGGGATCCCTATATACGCAGTATTTT.